What follows describes a single T cell receptor (beta chain). Original analysis: Reference gene primer amplification yielded estimated nucleated cell counts. Profiled with immunoSEQ multiplex PCR; TCRdb holds only in-frame clones, not every one. V, J and clone size reflect that table, while D and trimming were determined from the DNA. The profile shows about 73,000 clones, less than 85% of them singletons. Trimming removed 4 bases from V and 5 bases from J, with 10 bases in between. CDR3 length: 13 residues. Germline assignment: CDR1 SGHRS and CDR2 YFSETQ. This record belongs to a study of blood T cell repertoires in COVID-19. Overall study: Sources were T cells, B-cell-depleted T cells, or PBMCs; the material itself was cDNA or gDNA.

The sequenced material came from peripheral blood. The V and J genes are TRBV5-1 and TRBJ2-1, with a tentative D call TRBD1 (6 bases). The origin of this receptor is a man in his 60s with acute or convalescent COVID-19. In DNA form, the CDR3 reads TGCGCCAGCAGCCCTTACAGGGACAATGAGCAGTTCTTC. It encodes CASSPYRDNEQFF.